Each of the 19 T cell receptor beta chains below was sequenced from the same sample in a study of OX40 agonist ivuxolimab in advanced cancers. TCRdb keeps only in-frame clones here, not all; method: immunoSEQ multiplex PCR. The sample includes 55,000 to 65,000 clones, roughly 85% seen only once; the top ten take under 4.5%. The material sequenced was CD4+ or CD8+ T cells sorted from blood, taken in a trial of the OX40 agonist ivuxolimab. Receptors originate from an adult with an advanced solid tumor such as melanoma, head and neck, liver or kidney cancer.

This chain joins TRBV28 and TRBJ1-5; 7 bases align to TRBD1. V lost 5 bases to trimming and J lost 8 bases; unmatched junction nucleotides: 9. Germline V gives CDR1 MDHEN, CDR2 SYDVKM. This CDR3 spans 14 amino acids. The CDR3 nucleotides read TGTGCCAGCAGTCGGACAGGCTCATGGGAGCCCCAGCATTTT. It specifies CASSRTGSWEPQHF.

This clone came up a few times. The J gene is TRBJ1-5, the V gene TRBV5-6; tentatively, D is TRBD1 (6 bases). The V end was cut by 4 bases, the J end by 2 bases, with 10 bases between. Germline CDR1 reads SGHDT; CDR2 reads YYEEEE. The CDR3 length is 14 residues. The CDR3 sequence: CASSGGYGNQPQHF. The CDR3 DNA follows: TGTGCCAGCAGCGGGGGCTACGGCAATCAGCCCCAGCATTTT.

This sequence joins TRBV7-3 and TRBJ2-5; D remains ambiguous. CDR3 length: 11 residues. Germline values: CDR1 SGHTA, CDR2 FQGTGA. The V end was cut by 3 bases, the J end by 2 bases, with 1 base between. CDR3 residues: CASSFQETQYF. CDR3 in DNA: TGTGCCAGCAGCTTTCAAGAGACCCAGTACTTC.

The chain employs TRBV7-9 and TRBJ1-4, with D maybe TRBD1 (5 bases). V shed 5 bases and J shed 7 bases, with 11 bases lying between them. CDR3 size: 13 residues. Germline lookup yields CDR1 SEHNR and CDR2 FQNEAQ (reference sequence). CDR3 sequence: CASSPGGVEKLFF. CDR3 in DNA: TGTGCCAGCAGCCCCGGGGGGGTTGAAAAACTGTTTTTT.

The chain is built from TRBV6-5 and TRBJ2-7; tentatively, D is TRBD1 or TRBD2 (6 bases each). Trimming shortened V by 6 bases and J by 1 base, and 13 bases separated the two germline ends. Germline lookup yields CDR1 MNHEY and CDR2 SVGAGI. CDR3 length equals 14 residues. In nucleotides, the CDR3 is TGTGCCAGCAGCCAAGTAGGGGGGTCCTACGAGCAGTACTTC. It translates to CASSQVGGSYEQYF.

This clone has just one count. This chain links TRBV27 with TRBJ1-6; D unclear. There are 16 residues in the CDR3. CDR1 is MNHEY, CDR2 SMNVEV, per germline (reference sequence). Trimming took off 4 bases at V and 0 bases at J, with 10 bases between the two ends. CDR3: CASSSRRSSYNSPLHF. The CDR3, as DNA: TGTGCCAGCAGTTCTCGCAGGAGCTCCTATAATTCACCCCTCCACTTT.

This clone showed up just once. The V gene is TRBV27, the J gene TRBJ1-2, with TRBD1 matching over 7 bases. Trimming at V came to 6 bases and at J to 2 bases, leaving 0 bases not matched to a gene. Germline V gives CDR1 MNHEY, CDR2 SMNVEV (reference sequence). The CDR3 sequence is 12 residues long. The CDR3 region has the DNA TGTGCCAGCAGGGGACAGAACTATGGCTACACCTTC. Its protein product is CASRGQNYGYTF.

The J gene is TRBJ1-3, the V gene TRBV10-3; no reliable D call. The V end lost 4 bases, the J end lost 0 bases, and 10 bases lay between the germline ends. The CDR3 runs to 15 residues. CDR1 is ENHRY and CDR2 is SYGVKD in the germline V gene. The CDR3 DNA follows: TGTGCCATCAGTGGGGGAGATAGCTCTGGAAACACCATATATTTT. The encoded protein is CAISGGDSSGNTIYF.

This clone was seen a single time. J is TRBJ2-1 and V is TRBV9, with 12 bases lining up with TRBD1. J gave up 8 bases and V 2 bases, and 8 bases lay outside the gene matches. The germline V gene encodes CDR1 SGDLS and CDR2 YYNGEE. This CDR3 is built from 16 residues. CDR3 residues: CASSVAGQGASHEQFF. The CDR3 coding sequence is TGTGCCAGCAGCGTCGCGGGACAGGGGGCCTCACATGAGCAGTTCTTC. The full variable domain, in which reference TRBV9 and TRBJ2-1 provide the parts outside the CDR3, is DSGVTQTPKHLITATGQRVTLRCSPRSGDLSVYWYQQSLDQGLQFLIQYYNGEERAKGNILERFSAQQFPDLHSELNLSSLELGDSALYFCASSVAGQGASHEQFFGPGTRLTVL.

CDR3 region: CASSLYGSGNTIYF. CDR3 in DNA: TGTGCCAGCAGCTTATATGGCTCTGGAAACACCATATATTTT. The chain combines TRBV7-2 with TRBJ1-3; D remains unclear. This CDR3 has 14 residues. V lost 2 bases to trimming and J lost 0 bases, with 5 bases between them. The germline V gene encodes CDR1 SGHTA and CDR2 FQGNSA.

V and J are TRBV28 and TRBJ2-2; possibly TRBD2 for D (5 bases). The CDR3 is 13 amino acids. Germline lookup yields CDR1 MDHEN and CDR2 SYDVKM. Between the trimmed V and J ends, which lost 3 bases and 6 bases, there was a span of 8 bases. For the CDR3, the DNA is TGTGCCAGCAGTTTGGAAGCGGCCGGGGAGCTGTTTTTT. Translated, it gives CASSLEAAGELFF.

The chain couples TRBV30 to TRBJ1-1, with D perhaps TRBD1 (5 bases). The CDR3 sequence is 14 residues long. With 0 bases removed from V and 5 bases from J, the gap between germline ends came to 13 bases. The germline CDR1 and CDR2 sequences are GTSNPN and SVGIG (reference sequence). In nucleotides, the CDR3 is TGTGCCTGGAGTGTAGGGCAGGGAATAACTGAAGCTTTCTTT. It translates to CAWSVGQGITEAFF.

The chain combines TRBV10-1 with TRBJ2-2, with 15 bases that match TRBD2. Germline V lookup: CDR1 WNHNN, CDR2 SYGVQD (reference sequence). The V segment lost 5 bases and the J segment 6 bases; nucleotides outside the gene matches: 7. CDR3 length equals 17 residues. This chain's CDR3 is CASSPGLAGGSAGELFF. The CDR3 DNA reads TGCGCCAGCAGTCCGGGACTAGCGGGAGGTTCCGCCGGGGAGCTGTTTTTT.

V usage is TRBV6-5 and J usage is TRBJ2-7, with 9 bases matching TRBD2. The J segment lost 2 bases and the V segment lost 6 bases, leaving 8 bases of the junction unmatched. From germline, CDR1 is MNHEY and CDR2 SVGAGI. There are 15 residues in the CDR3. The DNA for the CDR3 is TGTGCCAGCAGCTCTGGCGCTAGCGGGACCTACGAGCAGTACTTC. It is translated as CASSSGASGTYEQYF.

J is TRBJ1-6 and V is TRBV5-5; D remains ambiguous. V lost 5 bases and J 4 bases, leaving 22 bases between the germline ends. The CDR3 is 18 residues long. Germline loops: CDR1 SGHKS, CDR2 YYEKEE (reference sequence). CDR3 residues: CASRRREGSSTYNSPLHF. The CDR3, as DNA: TGTGCCAGCAGGCGGAGGGAAGGGTCCTCAACGTATAATTCACCCCTCCACTTT.

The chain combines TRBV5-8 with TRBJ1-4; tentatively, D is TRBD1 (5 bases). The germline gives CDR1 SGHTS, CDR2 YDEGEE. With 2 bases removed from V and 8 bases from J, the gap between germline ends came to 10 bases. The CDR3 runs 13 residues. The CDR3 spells CASSFGASEKLFF. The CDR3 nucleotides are TGTGCCAGCAGCTTCGGGGCCTCGGAAAAACTGTTTTTT. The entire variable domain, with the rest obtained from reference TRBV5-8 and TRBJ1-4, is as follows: EAGVTQSPTHLIKTRGQQATLRCSPISGHTSVYWYQQALGLGLQFLLWYDEGEERNRGNFPPRFSGRQFPNYSSELNVNALELEDSALYLCASSFGASEKLFFGSGTQLSVL.

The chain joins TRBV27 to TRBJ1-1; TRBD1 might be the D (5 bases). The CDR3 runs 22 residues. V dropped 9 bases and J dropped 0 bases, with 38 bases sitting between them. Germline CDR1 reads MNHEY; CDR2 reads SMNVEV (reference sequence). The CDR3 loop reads CASPNRRSGSRGTGQLNTEAFF. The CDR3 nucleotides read TGTGCCAGTCCAAACCGCAGGTCCGGGTCCCGGGGGACCGGACAACTGAACACTGAAGCTTTCTTT.

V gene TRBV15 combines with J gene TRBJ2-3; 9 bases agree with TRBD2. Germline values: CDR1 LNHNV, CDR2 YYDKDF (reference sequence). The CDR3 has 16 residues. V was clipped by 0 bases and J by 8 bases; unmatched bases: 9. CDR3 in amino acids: CATSREASGVGVTQYF. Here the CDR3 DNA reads TGTGCCACCAGCAGAGAGGCTAGCGGGGTGGGAGTTACGCAGTATTTT.

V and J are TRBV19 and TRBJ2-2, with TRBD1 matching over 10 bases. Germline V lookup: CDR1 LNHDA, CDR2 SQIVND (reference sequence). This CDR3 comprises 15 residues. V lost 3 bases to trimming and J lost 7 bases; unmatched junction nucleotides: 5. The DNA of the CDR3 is TGTGCCAGTAGTATGAGACAGGGGGCTGGCGGGGAGCTGTTTTTT. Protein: CASSMRQGAGGELFF.